This entry features one TCR beta chain sequence. The clone's antigen remains unknown. Base qualities are missing; no much larger clone stands one base away. This sample was taken from a study of Graves' ophthalmopathy and Graves' hyperthyroidism (dated by TCRdb to 2016 to 2019). In terms of the full investigation: Peripheral blood was collected at initial diagnosis, prior to any treatment. TCR beta repertoire signatures were used to distinguish Graves' ophthalmopathy from Graves' hyperthyroidism and to predict progression to ophthalmopathy. In total, 135 blood samples were TCR-sequenced: approximately 42 ophthalmopathy, over 70 hyperthyroidism and about 17 hyperthyroidism-to-ophthalmopathy patients. To explore V-J signatures that distinguish ophthalmopathy from hyperthyroidism, a discovery set of around 100 patients was enrolled, made up of about 40 with ophthalmopathy and some 58 with stable hyperthyroidism. An independent validation cohort comprised around 19 hyperthyroidism patients and about 16 patients who later progressed from hyperthyroidism to ophthalmopathy. In 6 or 7 hyperthyroidism patients, T-cell repertoires of thyroid tissue and blood were compared. After sampling, hyperthyroidism patients received methimazole starting at 30 mg daily, and ophthalmopathy patients received high-dose intravenous methylprednisolone. The approximately 90 discovery patients were randomly split 7:3 into training and test sets. Study-level results and caveats: No statistical method was used to set the sample size in advance, and the investigators knew which group each participant was assigned to. In validation, the model predicted ophthalmopathy progression with about 71% sensitivity and 72.22% specificity; some 13 predicted patients were CT-confirmed with GO in a median of about 6.2 months. Ophthalmopathy was separated from stable hyperthyroidism by the 13-signature model with 85% to 90% sensitivity and 81% to 84% specificity in cross-validation and with 80%/75% in the test set. Among expanded thyroid clonotypes with frequency above 0.001, most also showed up in blood, which suggests that blood repertoires may reflect the thyroid immune response.

For repertoire sequencing, the TCR beta CDR3 regions were amplified from RNA transcripts. The first round of RT-PCR was done with HTBI primers and the Qiagen OneStep RT-PCR kit, and was followed by a second round of multiplex PCR, then size selection and purification. The libraries underwent paired-end sequencing with 100 bp reads on an Illumina HiSeq2000. The authors' pipeline ran thus. Reads were processed with SOAPnuke, discarding reads with adapters, uncalled bases, mean Phred below 15, or no exact constant-primer or identifier match. High-quality paired reads were merged with COPE v1.2.5. Each unique nucleotide sequence was defined as a clonotype, and clonotypes were aligned to IMGT TRB V, D and J references with MiTCR v1.1. The analysis was limited to V-J combinations with a frequency above 0.0001, which together covered 99.2% of repertoires. A TCR clonal expansion and chaos score per V-J combination was defined as the ratio of F50 clonal expansion to chaos observed in the TCRdist matrix. Welch's t-statistics and random forest were used to reduce features to about a dozen V-J combinations, which were fed into a naive Bayes classifier. The Morisita-Horn index was used to measure how similar the thyroid and blood repertoires were. TCRdb reran the public reads through fastp at Q25 and MiXCR, keeping productive beta chains. For every CDR3 protein sequence, its rows merge into one entry that carries the most common genes and DNA. None of the V and J calls come from the authors' own analysis; TCRdb made them. The sample contains about 620,000 distinct CDR3 sequences, 22% of them found a single time. The biggest ten clones account for around 7% of the sample.

Stable hyperthyroidism was defined as no progression to ophthalmopathy within 18 months of follow-up. Hyperthyroidism patients were newly diagnosed, with disease duration under 2 months, and aged 18 to 65 years. Patients were excluded if they had other autoimmune diseases, uncontrolled infections, pregnancy or lactation. Clinical symptoms, serum thyroxine, TRAb, thyroid ultrasound and orbital computed tomography formed the basis of the diagnosis. Ficoll-Paque density gradient centrifugation was used to isolate PBMCs from around 10 ml of fresh peripheral blood. Total RNA was extracted using Trizol reagent, and RNA quality was checked on an Agilent 2100 Bioanalyzer. V is cut back by 6 bases and J by 0 bases, with 3 bases in the junction unmatched. The CDR3 numbers 15 residues from cysteine through phenylalanine. Only CDR3 DNA is held: 45 bases, read in frame from base 1. The germline V gene sets CDR1 to SGHTA and CDR2 to FQGTGA.

Source material: peripheral blood. The receptor was isolated from a woman younger than 35 with stable Graves' hyperthyroidism. Some clones in this sample may be carry-over from other donors' samples. Donor details come from another sample of the same person, matched by shared clones. The sequence joins TRBV7-3 to TRBJ2-2; 8 middle bases align to TRBD1. The DNA reads as follows: TGTGCCAGCAGTCGGGGACAGGCGAACACCGGGGAGCTGTTTTTT. Its translation is CASSRGQANTGELFF.